This TCR beta chain was retrieved from a study of identical twins. The CDR3 has 16 residues. V lost 2 bases and J lost 6; bases outside the gene matches: 6. Germline CDR1 and CDR2: MGHRA and YSYEKL. The sample holds a few counts of this clonotype. TCRdb itself ran the 5' RACE reads through MiXCR, one entry per CDR3 protein. Counted here are around 1.7 million distinct CDR3 sequences, under 35% occurring once; the ten biggest clones make up around 0.25%. The chain links TRBV4-1 to TRBJ2-1; 11 bases are a match to TRBD2. Sequenced input: cord blood. The receptor was isolated from a newborn girl in good health. Here the CDR3 DNA reads TGCGCCAGCAGCCAACCATTTAGCGGGAGGGCCAATGAGCAGTTCTTC. Protein: CASSQPFSGRANEQFF.